This T cell receptor (beta chain) was recovered during a study of PD-1 blockade in classical Hodgkin lymphoma. Remarks on this clone: Its antigen is not known.

Study-wide results and caveats: Possible causes of repertoire differences, disease activity or prior therapy, remain undefined.

Each of the patients experienced relapse following autologous stem cell transplantation, and their brentuximab vedotin exposure differed. Deletions cut 2 bases from V and 0 bases from J, with 5 bases between. The CDR3 spans 14 residues. CDR1 is MDHEN, CDR2 SYDVKM, per germline. Assay used: immunoSEQ multiplex PCR; TCRdb lists only in-frame clones, some missing. This repertoire shows around 65,000 clones, around 88% found once; its top ten account for roughly an eighth. The V call is TRBV28, the J call TRBJ1-3, with D uncertain. Sequences were derived from peripheral blood mononuclear cells (PBMCs), sampled at baseline. The sequence was collected from a human donor with classical Hodgkin lymphoma. As DNA, the CDR3 is TGTGCCAGCAGTTTAGGCAGCTCTGGAAACACCATATATTTT. It is translated as CASSLGSSGNTIYF.